The clone carrying this T cell receptor (beta chain) was recorded only once. Antigen specificity is unknown. Use of 60 Vbeta and 13 Jbeta primers characterized the PCR. Libraries were prepared by immunoSEQ multiplex PCR; TCRdb keeps only in-frame clonotypes and omits some of them. The data show more than 150,000 clones, with approximately 85% seen just once and about 9.3% held by the top ten. This record comes from a study of cytomegalovirus exposure and HLA in healthy donors. In germline, CDR1 is SGHDT, CDR2 YYEEEE. The junction had 9 bases not matched to a gene; V was cut back by 4 bases and J by 3 bases. The CDR3 sequence is 15 residues long. Findings and limits, study-wide: About 87% or about 30% of the time was how often most TCR beta V segments were productive, according to an earlier analysis. Because they were indistinguishable, some V segments, including TRBV6-2 and TRBV6-3, were excluded. Other equally common chains were less clonally expanded than HLA-associated TCR beta chains, a later analysis showed.

Among the donors, all were healthy bone marrow donors. The clonotype comes from a man between 18 and 35 years old in good health and CMV-seropositive. This chain links TRBV5-6 with TRBJ1-2; TRBD1 agrees at 7 bases. Sequencing input: PBMCs. The CDR3 reads CASSREYDRDYGYTF. As DNA, the CDR3 is TGTGCCAGCAGCCGGGAGTACGACAGGGACTATGGCTACACCTTC.